This record concerns one T cell receptor (beta chain) sequence. It has no known antigen specificity. One base away there is no much larger clone; base qualities are not given. This entry is derived from a study of blood T cell repertoires in COVID-19 (dated by TCRdb to the early 2020s). About the study as a whole: Collaborator samples came from the United States, Italy and Spain and covered acute and convalescent phases of COVID-19. The material from the prospective study consisted of cDNA or gDNA derived from T cells, B-cell-depleted T cells, or PBMCs. Deeply sampled blood TCRbeta repertoires from subjects exposed to, actively infected with, or recovered from COVID-19 were included in the dataset. A freely available public database, intended as a resource for researchers studying the immune response to SARS-CoV-2, is where the repertoires were released. The samples were drawn from the first 160 participants of the ongoing ImmuneRACE study and from some 1,300 subjects provided by 6 global collaborators. A de-identified subject ID, COVID-19 status, age in years and sex were almost always included in the sample metadata. Where available, HLA class I and class II types were taken from metadata supplied by the sample provider and were not determined by assay-based typing. Overall study results and their limits: How much clinical and demographic metadata was included differed by source and by participant, and the metadata was provided uncurated.

TCRbeta CDR3 regions were amplified from genomic DNA by means of the immunoSEQ Assay, a bias-controlled multiplex PCR. Turning to the authors' computational methods: Within the assay, amplification of reference gene primers was used to estimate how many nucleated cells each sample contained. To quantify the absolute abundance of each unique TCRbeta CDR3 rearrangement, sequence reads were collapsed and filtered. For each sample, productive Simpson clonality was calculated as the square root of Simpson's diversity index across productive rearrangements. TCRdb obtained this table from immuneACCESS and retained in-frame rearrangements with V and J assigned. These tables miss some clones; where compared with another copy, unresolved V genes account for less than half of the shortfall, and the remainder is unexplained. That table is the source of V, J and clone size, and D and trimming were worked out from the DNA. In this sample the table shows over 250,000 clones, 80% to 90% of which occur a single time. Of the sample, roughly 10% is held by the ten largest clones.

Another Seattle source contributed samples from volunteer blood donors who had recovered from COVID-19. Whole blood was collected in K2EDTA tubes by collaborating institutions according to the institutions' own protocols. For TCRbeta analysis, collaborator samples were shipped as frozen whole blood, as isolated PBMCs, or as DNA extracted from either sample type. The TCR comes from a woman aged 45-65 years who had recovered from COVID-19. Sequencing was carried out using peripheral blood.

The encoded CDR3 is CASSFQGDSYEQYF. The DNA sequence follows: TGTGCCAGCTCATTCCAGGGGGATAGCTACGAGCAGTACTTC. Recombination connected TRBV18 to TRBJ2-7; the central 7 bases match TRBD1. V is pruned by 5 bases and J by 3 bases, leaving 7 bases of the junction without a gene match. The CDR3 spans 14 residues, from the cysteine through the phenylalanine. Left in the record is the CDR3 DNA by itself, 42 bases read in frame from the first base. CDR1 and CDR2 are drawn from the germline V gene: KGHSH, LQKENI.